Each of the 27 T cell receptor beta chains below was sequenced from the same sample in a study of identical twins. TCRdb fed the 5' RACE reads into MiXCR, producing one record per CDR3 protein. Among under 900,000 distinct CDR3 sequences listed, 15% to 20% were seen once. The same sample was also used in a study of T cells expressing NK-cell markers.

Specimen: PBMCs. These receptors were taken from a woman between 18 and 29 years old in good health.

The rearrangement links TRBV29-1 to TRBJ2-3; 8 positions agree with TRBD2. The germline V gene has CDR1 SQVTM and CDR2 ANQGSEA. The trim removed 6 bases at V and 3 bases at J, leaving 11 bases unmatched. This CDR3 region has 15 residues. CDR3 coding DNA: TGCAGCGTGCACACGGGGGGGCCTTTGACAGATACGCAGTATTTT. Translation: CSVHTGGPLTDTQYF.

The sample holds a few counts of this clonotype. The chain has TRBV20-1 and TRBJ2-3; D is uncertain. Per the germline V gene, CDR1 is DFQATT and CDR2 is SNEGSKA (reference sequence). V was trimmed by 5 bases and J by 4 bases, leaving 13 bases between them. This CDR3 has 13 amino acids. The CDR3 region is CSAPLRTADTQYF. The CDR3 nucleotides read TGCAGTGCTCCCCTTAGAACCGCAGATACGCAGTATTTT.

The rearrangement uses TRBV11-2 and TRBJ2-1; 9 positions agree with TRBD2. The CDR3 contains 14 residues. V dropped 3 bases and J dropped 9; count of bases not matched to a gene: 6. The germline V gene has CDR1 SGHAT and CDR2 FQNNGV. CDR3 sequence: CASSLWTSAPEQFF. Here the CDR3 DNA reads TGTGCCAGCAGCTTGTGGACTAGCGCCCCTGAGCAGTTCTTC. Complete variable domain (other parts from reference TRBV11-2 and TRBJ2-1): EAGVAQSPRYKIIEKRQSVAFWCNPISGHATLYWYQQILGQGPKLLIQFQNNGVVDDSQLPKDRFSAERLKGVDSTLKIQPAKLEDSAVYLCASSLWTSAPEQFFGPGTRLTVL.

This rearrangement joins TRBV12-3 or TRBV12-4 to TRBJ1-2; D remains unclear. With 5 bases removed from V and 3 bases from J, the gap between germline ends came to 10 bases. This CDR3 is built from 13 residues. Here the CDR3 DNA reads TGTGCCAGCAGTCTTCCAGCGGACTATGGCTACACCTTC. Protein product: CASSLPADYGYTF.

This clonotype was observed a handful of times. For the CDR3, the DNA is TGTGCCAGCAGTTTAGGAAACCCTCCTTATGGCTACACCTTC. Encoded protein: CASSLGNPPYGYTF. The rearrangement joins TRBV12-3 or TRBV12-4 to TRBJ1-2, with D unresolved. The CDR3 contains 14 residues. Trimming pared 1 base from V and 5 bases from J, leaving 11 bases between.

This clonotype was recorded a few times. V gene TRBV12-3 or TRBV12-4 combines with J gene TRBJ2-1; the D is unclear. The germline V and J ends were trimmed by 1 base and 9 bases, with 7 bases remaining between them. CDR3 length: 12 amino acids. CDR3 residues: CASSLGHSEQFF. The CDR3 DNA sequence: TGTGCCAGCAGTTTAGGGCATAGTGAGCAGTTCTTC.

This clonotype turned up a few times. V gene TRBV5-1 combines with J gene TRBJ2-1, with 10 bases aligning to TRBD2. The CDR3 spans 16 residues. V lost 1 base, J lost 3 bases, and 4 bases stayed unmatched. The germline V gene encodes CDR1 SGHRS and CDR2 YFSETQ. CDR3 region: CASSLISSGSYNEQFF. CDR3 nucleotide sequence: TGCGCCAGCAGCTTGATCTCTAGCGGGAGCTACAATGAGCAGTTCTTC.

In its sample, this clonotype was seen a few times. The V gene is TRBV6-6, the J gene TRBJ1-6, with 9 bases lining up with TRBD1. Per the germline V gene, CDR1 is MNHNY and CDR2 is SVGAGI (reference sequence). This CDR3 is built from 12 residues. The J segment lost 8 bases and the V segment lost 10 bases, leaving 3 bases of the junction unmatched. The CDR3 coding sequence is TGTGCCACCAGACAGGGGGATTCACCCCTCCACTTT. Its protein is CATRQGDSPLHF.

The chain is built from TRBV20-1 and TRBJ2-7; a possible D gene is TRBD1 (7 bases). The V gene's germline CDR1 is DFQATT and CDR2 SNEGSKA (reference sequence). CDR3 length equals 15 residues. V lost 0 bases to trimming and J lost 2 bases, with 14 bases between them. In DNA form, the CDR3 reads TGCAGTGCTAGAGATGGGAGCAGGGGGGCCTACGAGCAGTACTTC. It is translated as CSARDGSRGAYEQYF.

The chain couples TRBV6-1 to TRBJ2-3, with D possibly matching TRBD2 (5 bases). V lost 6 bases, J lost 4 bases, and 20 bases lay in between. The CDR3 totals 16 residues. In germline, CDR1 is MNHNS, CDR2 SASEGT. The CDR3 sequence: CASSPSVGDLADTQYF. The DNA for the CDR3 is TGTGCCAGCAGCCCCTCGGTCGGGGATCTCGCAGATACGCAGTATTTT.

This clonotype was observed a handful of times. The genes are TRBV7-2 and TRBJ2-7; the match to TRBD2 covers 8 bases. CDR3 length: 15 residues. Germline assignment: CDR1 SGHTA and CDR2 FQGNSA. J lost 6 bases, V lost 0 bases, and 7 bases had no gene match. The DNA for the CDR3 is TGTGCCAGCAGCTTAGCTAGCGGGAACCAGCGCGAGCAGTACTTC. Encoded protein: CASSLASGNQREQYF.

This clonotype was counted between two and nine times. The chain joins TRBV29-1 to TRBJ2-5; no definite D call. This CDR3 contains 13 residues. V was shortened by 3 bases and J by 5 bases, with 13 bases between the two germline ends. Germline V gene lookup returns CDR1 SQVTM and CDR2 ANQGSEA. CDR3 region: CSVEYLVSETQYF. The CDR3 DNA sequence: TGCAGCGTTGAGTATCTGGTCAGCGAGACCCAGTACTTC.

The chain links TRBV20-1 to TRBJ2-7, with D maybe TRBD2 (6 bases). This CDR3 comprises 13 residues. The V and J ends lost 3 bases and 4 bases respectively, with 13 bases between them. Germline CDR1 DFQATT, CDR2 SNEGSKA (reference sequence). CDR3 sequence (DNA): TGCAGTGCTAGTTACGGGAGCGGATACGAGCAGTACTTC. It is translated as CSASYGSGYEQYF.

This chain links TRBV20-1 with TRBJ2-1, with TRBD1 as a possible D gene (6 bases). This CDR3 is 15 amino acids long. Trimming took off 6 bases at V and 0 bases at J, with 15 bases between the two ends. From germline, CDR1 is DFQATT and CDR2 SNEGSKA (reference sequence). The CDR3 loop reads CSARWGLSSYNEQFF. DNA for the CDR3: TGCAGTGCCCGCTGGGGGCTTAGCTCCTACAATGAGCAGTTCTTC.

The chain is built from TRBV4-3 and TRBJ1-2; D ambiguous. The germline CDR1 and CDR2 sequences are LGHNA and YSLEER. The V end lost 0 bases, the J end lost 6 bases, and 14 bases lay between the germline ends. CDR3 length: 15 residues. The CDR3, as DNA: TGCGCCAGCAGCCAAGAAACGGAGGCGATGAATGGCTACACCTTC. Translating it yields CASSQETEAMNGYTF.

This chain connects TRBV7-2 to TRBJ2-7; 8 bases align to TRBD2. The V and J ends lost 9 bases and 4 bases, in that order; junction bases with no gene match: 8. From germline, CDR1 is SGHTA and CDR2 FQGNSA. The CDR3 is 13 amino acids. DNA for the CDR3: TGTGCCAGTCTCGGGAGGGAGTCGTACGAGCAGTACTTC. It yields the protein CASLGRESYEQYF.

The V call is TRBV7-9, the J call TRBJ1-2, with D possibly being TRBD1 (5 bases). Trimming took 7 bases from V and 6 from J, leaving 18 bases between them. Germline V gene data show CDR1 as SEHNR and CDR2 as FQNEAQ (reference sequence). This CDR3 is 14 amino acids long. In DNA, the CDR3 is TGTGCCAGCACCCTCGGACAAGTCGGCGATGGCTACACCTTC. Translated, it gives CASTLGQVGDGYTF.

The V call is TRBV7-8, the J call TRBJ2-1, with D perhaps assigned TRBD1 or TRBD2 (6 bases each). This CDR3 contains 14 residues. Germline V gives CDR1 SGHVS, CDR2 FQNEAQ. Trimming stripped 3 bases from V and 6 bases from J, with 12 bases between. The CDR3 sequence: CASSLRGELNEQFF. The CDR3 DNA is TGTGCCAGCAGCTTGAGGGGGGAGCTCAATGAGCAGTTCTTC.

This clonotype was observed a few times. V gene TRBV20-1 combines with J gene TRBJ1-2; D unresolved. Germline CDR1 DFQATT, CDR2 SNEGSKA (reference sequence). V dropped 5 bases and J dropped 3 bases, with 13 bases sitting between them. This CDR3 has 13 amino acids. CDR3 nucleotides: TGCAGTGCTTCCGGGGAGGTCCACTATGGCTACACCTTC. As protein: CSASGEVHYGYTF.

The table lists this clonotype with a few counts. The CDR3 loop reads CASSQDVAPEQFF. The CDR3 DNA follows: TGCGCCAGCAGCCAAGATGTCGCGCCAGAGCAGTTCTTC. This rearrangement joins TRBV4-3 to TRBJ2-1; no firm D call. CDR3 length: 13 amino acids. Germline V lookup: CDR1 LGHNA, CDR2 YSLEER. Trimming took 0 bases from V and 10 from J, leaving 10 bases between them.

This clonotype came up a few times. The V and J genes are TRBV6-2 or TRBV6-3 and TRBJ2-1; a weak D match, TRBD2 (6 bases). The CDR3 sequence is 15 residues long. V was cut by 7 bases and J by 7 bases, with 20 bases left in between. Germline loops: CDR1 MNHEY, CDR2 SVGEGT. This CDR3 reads CASIAGTGVGNEQFF. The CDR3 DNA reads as TGTGCCAGCATTGCCGGGACTGGAGTCGGGAATGAGCAGTTCTTC.

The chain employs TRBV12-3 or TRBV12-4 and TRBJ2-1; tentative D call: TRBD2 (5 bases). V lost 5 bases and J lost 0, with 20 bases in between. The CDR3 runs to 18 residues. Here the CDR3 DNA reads TGTGCCAGCAGTCCCCGTTGGTCTAGCACGATCTCCTACAATGAGCAGTTCTTC. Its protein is CASSPRWSSTISYNEQFF.

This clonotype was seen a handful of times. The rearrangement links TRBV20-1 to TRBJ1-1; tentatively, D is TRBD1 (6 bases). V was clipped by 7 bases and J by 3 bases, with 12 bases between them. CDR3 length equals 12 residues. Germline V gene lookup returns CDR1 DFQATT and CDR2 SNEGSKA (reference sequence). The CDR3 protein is CSVGQGYTEAFF. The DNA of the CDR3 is TGCAGTGTGGGCCAGGGGTACACTGAAGCTTTCTTT.

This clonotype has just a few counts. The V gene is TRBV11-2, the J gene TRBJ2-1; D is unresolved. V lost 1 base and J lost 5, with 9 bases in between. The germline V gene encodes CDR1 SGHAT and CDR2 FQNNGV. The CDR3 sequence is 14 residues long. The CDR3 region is CASSLGPANNEQFF. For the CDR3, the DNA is TGTGCCAGCAGCTTAGGCCCCGCAAACAATGAGCAGTTCTTC.

CDR3 nucleotide sequence: TGTGCCAGCAGCTGGTCTTATGGAGGGGGAGGATACGAGCAGTACTTC. It encodes CASSWSYGGGGYEQYF. The chain links TRBV7-2 to TRBJ2-7; D may be TRBD1 or TRBD2 (6 bases each). Germline-derived CDR1 and CDR2 are SGHTA and FQGNSA. Trimming shortened V by 4 bases and J by 4 bases, and 20 bases separated the two germline ends. The CDR3 covers 16 residues.

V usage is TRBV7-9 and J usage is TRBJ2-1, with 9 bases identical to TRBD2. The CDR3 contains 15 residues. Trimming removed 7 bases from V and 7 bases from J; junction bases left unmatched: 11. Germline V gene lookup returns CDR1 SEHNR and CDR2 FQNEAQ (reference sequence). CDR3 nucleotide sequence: TGTGCCAGCACGGCCCTCGCTAGCGGGGTAAATGAGCAGTTCTTC. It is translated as CASTALASGVNEQFF.

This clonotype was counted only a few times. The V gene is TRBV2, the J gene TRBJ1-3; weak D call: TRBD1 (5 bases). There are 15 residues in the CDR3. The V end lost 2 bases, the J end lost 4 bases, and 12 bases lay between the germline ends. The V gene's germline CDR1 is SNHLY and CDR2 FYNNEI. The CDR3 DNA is TGTGCCAGCAGTGAACGACAGCGGGTCGGAAACACCATATATTTT. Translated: CASSERQRVGNTIYF.